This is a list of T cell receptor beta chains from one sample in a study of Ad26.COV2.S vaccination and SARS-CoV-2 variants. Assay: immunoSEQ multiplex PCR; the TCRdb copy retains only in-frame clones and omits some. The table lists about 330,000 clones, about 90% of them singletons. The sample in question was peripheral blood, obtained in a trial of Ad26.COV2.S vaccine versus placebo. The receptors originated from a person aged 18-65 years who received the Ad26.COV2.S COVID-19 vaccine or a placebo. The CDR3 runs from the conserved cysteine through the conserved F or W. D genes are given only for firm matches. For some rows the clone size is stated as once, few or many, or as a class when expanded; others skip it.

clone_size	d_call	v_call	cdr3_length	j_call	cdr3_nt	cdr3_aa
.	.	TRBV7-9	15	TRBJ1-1	TGTGCCAGCACCCCGAGGGTTTGGACTAACACTGAAGCTTTCTTT	CASTPRVWTNTEAFF
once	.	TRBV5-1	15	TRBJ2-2	TGCGCCAGCAGCTTGGCTGGGGGATTCACCGGGGAGCTGTTTTTT	CASSLAGGFTGELFF
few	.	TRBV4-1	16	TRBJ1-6	TGCGCCAGCAGCCATCGGGGAGGGGACAATAATTCACCCCTCCACTTT	CASSHRGGDNNSPLHF
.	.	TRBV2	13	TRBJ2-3	TGTGCCAGCCATCTTCAGAGGACAGATACGCAGTATTTT	CASHLQRTDTQYF
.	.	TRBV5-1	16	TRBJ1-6	TGCGCCAGCAGCTTGGATTTAGGGACCAATAATTCACCCCTCCACTTT	CASSLDLGTNNSPLHF
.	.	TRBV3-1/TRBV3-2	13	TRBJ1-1	TGTGCCAGCAGCCGTTTGAGGGCGACTGAAGCTTTCTTT	CASSRLRATEAFF
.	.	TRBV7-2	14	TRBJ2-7	TGTGCCAGCAGCTTATATGGGGGAGACTACGAGCAGTACTTC	CASSLYGGDYEQYF
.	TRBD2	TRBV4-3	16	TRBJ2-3	TGCGCCAGCAGCCAAGACTCGACGGGAGGAGGAAATACGCAGTATTTT	CASSQDSTGGGNTQYF
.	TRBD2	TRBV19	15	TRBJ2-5	TGTGCCAGTAGTAGGCTAGCGGGGGGAAGGGAGACCCAGTACTTC	CASSRLAGGRETQYF
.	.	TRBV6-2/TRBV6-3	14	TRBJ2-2	TGTGCCAGCAGTTACCCCCCAGGTGACGGGGAGCTGTTTTTT	CASSYPPGDGELFF
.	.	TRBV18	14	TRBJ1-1	TGTGCCAGCTCCCGTCAGGGGCGGGAGACTGAAGCTTTCTTT	CASSRQGRETEAFF
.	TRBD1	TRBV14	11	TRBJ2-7	TGTGCCAGCAGACAGGGGGTCGAGCAGTACTTC	CASRQGVEQYF
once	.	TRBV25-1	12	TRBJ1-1	TGTGCCAGCAGTGACTTGAACACTGAAGCTTTCTTT	CASSDLNTEAFF
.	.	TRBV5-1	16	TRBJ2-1	TGCGCCAGCAGCTTGGGAGGACAACTCGGCGGCAATGAGCAGTTCTTC	CASSLGGQLGGNEQFF
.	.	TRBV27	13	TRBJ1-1	TGTGCCAGCCGTCCCGGTGGGGACACTGAAGCTTTCTTT	CASRPGGDTEAFF
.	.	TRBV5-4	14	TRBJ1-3	TGTGCCAGCAGCTTGGACCCAGGCGGAAACACCATATATTTT	CASSLDPGGNTIYF
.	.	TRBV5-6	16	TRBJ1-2	TGTGCCAGCAGCTTGGGTTTGGAAGGGTTGGTTTATGGCTACACCTTC	CASSLGLEGLVYGYTF
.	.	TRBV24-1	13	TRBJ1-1	TGTGCCACCAGTGAGTCAGGAAACACTGAAGCTTTCTTT	CATSESGNTEAFF
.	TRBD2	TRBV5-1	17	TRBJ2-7	TGCGCCAGCAGCTTGGCCTCCGGGCTAGCGGGGAGCTACGAGCAGTACTTC	CASSLASGLAGSYEQYF
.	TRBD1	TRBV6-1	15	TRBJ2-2	TGTGCCAGCAGTGAAGCCCGACAGGGGGCCAGGGAGCTGTTTTTT	CASSEARQGARELFF
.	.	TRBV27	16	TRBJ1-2	TGTGCCAGCAGTTTAAGAGGAAGGGGGTGGAACTATGGCTACACCTTC	CASSLRGRGWNYGYTF
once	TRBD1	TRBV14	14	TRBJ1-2	TGTGCCAGCAGCGAGAACAGGGGGCTTGGCGGCTACACCTTC	CASSENRGLGGYTF
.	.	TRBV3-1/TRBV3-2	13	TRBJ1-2	TGTGCCAGCTCCTATGACAGCCCCCAAGGCTACACCTTC	CASSYDSPQGYTF
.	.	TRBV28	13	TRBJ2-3	TGTGCCAGCAGTGATCACGTTCTTAATACGCAGTATTTT	CASSDHVLNTQYF
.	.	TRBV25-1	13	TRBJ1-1	TGTGCCAGCAAAGGTGCCGTAGTATCTGAAGCTTTCTTT	CASKGAVVSEAFF
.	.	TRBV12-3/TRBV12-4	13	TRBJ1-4	TGTGCCACTCGGGATGGAACTAATGAAAAACTGTTTTTT	CATRDGTNEKLFF
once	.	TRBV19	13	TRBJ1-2	TGTGCCAGTAGTATTAGTCAACTCGGTGGCTACACCTTC	CASSISQLGGYTF
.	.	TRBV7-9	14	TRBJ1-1	TGTGCCAGCAGCTTATTATTTGGGGAGTCTGAAGCTTTCTTT	CASSLLFGESEAFF
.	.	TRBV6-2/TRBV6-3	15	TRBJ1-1	TGTGCCAGCAGTCCCCGCGGGCAGGGAAACACTGAAGCTTTCTTT	CASSPRGQGNTEAFF
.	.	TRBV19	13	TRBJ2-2	TGTGCCAGTAGTATGAGAATCACCGGGGAGCTGTTTTTT	CASSMRITGELFF
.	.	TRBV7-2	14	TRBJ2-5	TGTGCCAGCAGCCATCCAACGGGGGCGGAGACCCAGTACTTC	CASSHPTGAETQYF
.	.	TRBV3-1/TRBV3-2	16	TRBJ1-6	TGTGCCAGCAGCCCTACGGGGGGAAGAGGAAATTCACCCCTCCACTTT	CASSPTGGRGNSPLHF
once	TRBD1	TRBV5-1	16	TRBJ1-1	TGCGCCAGCAGCCCCGGGACAGAAGTCATGAACACTGAAGCTTTCTTT	CASSPGTEVMNTEAFF
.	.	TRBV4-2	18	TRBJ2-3	TGTGCCAGCAGCCAAAACAGTGTCAAAGTCGGGCCCAGAGATACGCAGTATTTT	CASSQNSVKVGPRDTQYF
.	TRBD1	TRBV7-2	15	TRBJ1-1	TGTGCCAGCAGCTTAGGTGCGGTGACAGGGGTTGAAGCTTTCTTT	CASSLGAVTGVEAFF
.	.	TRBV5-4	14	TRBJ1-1	TGTGCCAGCAGCCCGGCCGACCGGAACACTGAAGCTTTCTTT	CASSPADRNTEAFF
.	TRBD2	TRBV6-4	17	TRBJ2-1	TGTGCCAGCAGTGACACTCAAACTAGCGGGAGTCACAATGAGCAGTTCTTC	CASSDTQTSGSHNEQFF
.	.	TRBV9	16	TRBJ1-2	TGTGCCAGCAGCGGAGGCGGGGGCAGAACCCCCTATGGCTACACCTTC	CASSGGGGRTPYGYTF
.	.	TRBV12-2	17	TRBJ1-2	TGTGCAAGTCGCTCCGGATTGAACAGGGGGAGTCTCTATGGCTACACCTTC	CASRSGLNRGSLYGYTF
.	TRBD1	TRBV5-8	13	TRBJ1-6	TGTGCCAGCAGCTTGGGGACAGGTTCACCCCTCCACTTT	CASSLGTGSPLHF
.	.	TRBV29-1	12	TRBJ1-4	TGCAGCGTTGGTTCCCTCAATGAAAAACTGTTTTTT	CSVGSLNEKLFF
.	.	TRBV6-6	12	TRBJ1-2	TGTGCCAGCTCCGGGGTTAACTATGGCTACACCTTC	CASSGVNYGYTF
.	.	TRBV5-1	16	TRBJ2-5	TGCGCCAGCAGCTTTACGGTCGGCAGCGGCGTAGAGACCCAGTACTTC	CASSFTVGSGVETQYF
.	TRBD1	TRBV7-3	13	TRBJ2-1	TGTGCCAGCAGCCCGGGGACAGGCAATGAGCAGTTCTTC	CASSPGTGNEQFF
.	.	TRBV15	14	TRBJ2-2	TGTGCCACCAGCAGAGCGGGGACCCCCGGGGAGCTGTTTTTT	CATSRAGTPGELFF
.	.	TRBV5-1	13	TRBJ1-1	TGCGCCAGCAGCTTGGTCCAGCACACTGAAGCTTTCTTT	CASSLVQHTEAFF
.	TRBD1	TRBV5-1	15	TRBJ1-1	TGCGCCAGCAGCTTGTCCGGGACAGGGAACACTGAAGCTTTCTTT	CASSLSGTGNTEAFF
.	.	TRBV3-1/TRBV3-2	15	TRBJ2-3	TGTGCCAGCAGCCTCTGGACAGCGGGCACAGATACGCAGTATTTT	CASSLWTAGTDTQYF
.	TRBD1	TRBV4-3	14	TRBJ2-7	TGCGCCAGCAGCCAAGGAGGGGGCCTCTACGAGCAGTACTTC	CASSQGGGLYEQYF
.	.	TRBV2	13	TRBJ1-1	TGTGCCAGCAGTAGGGTCGCGACCCCAGAAGCTTTCTTT	CASSRVATPEAFF
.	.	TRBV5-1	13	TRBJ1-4	TGCGCCAGGAAGGGGGAGTGGGGTGAAAAACTGTTTTTT	CARKGEWGEKLFF
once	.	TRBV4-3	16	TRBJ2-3	TGCGCCAGCAGCCAAGATCGGGTCCTTGGGGCAGATACGCAGTATTTT	CASSQDRVLGADTQYF
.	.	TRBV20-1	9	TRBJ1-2	TGCAGTCCAAAGGGGAGCTACACCTTC	CSPKGSYTF
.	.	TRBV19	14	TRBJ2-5	TGTGCCAGTAGTCGGGTTGGGGGCCGGGAGACCCAGTACTTC	CASSRVGGRETQYF
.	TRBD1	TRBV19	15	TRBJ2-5	TGTGCCAGTAGTACCTCGGGACAGGGCCGCGAGACCCAGTACTTC	CASSTSGQGRETQYF
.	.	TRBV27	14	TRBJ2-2	TGTGCCAGCAACGTCGTTGCGGGCACCGGGGAGCTGTTTTTT	CASNVVAGTGELFF